These 2 T cell receptor beta chains were all obtained from the same sample, sequenced in a study of cytomegalovirus exposure and HLA in healthy donors. The PCR was carried out with 60 Vbeta primers and 13 Jbeta primers. Data came from immunoSEQ multiplex PCR; TCRdb stores just in-frame clones and leaves some out. The sample has some 140,000 clones, approximately 77% seen once; the top ten hold around 1.3%. What was sequenced was PBMCs. The source of these receptors is a woman between 40 and 50 years old in good health and CMV-seronegative.

The chain links TRBV10-3 to TRBJ2-7; maybe TRBD1 (6 bases). Per germline, CDR1 ENHRY and CDR2 SYGVKD. Trimming cost V 6 bases and J 1 base, with 13 bases left between them. The CDR3 consists of 14 residues. The CDR3 region has the DNA TGTGCCATCAGCGGACAGATTCTTTCCTACGAGCAGTACTTC. As protein: CAISGQILSYEQYF.

The rearrangement uses TRBV13 and TRBJ1-4; D gene ambiguous. Germline loops: CDR1 PRHDT, CDR2 FYEKMQ (reference sequence). Trimming left V 5 bases short and J 4 bases short, with 8 bases between. This CDR3 comprises 13 residues. The CDR3 coding sequence is TGTGCCAGCAGCGAAGGAGGTAATGAAAAACTGTTTTTT. Protein sequence: CASSEGGNEKLFF.